The 32 T cell receptor beta chains below were found in one sample sequenced in a study of T-cell reconstitution after alpha-beta-depleted transplantation in children. A library of TCRbeta sequences, prepared with unique molecular identifiers, was generated. TCRdb reprocessed the PCR reads via MiXCR and lists one record per CDR3 protein. Of hundreds of thousands of distinct CDR3 sequences listed, about an eighth are singletons. Sequencing was performed on PBMCs, taken before TCRalphabeta/CD19-depleted stem cell transplant. The receptor set was obtained from a girl aged 2 to 9 with congenital amegakaryocytic thrombocytopenia, due to receive a stem cell transplant.

This clonotype was detected ten times or more. This rearrangement joins TRBV20-1 to TRBJ2-1; 15 nucleotides match TRBD2. This CDR3 is built from 17 residues. V lost 6 bases, J lost 8 bases, and 14 bases stayed unmatched. Looked up from germline, CDR1 is DFQATT and CDR2 is SNEGSKA (reference sequence). The CDR3 DNA reads as TGCAGTGCCCACCGGACTAGCGGGAGGGCCGCGTGGGATGAGCAGTTCTTC. As protein: CSAHRTSGRAAWDEQFF.

This chain connects TRBV12-3 or TRBV12-4 to TRBJ2-3; 10 bases fit TRBD2. Trimming at V came to 8 bases and at J to 4 bases, leaving 9 bases not matched to a gene. The CDR3 spans 15 residues. CDR3 sequence: CASDDLAGASDTQYF. CDR3 in DNA: TGTGCCAGCGACGATCTAGCGGGAGCGTCAGATACGCAGTATTTT.

This chain connects TRBV30 to TRBJ2-1; 9 bases are a match to TRBD2. The CDR3 is 15 residues long. The germline V gene has CDR1 GTSNPN and CDR2 SVGIG (reference sequence). Trimming at V came to 6 bases and at J to 3 bases, leaving 9 bases not matched to a gene. This chain's CDR3 is CACDTPSGVYNEQFF. The CDR3 DNA sequence: TGTGCCTGTGATACGCCTAGCGGGGTCTACAATGAGCAGTTCTTC.

This clonotype was recorded many times. This chain uses TRBV20-1 with TRBJ2-5; perhaps D is TRBD1 or TRBD2 (5 bases each). Germline V CDR1 and CDR2: DFQATT, SNEGSKA (reference sequence). The CDR3 is made up of 15 amino acids. Trimming shortened V by 0 bases and J by 6 bases, and 17 bases separated the two germline ends. The CDR3 here is CSAREIGLLGQTQYF. The CDR3, as DNA: TGCAGTGCTAGAGAGATCGGCCTCCTGGGACAGACCCAGTACTTC.

This clonotype has just a few counts. The DNA for the CDR3 is TGTGCCAGCAGCTCACTGATGGGACTAGCGGACAACACCGGGGAGCTGTTTTTT. Protein product: CASSSLMGLADNTGELFF. This rearrangement joins TRBV7-8 to TRBJ2-2; 11 nucleotides line up with TRBD2. The CDR3 runs to 18 residues. With V trimmed by 4 bases and J by 2 bases, 9 bases remained unmatched. The germline V gene encodes CDR1 SGHVS and CDR2 FQNEAQ.

This clonotype was counted many times. V and J are TRBV10-3 and TRBJ2-3; 9 bases agree with TRBD2. CDR1 is ENHRY, CDR2 SYGVKD, per germline. This CDR3 has 15 residues. After removal of 4 bases from V and 2 bases from J, the junction contained 4 bases not matched to a gene. As DNA, the CDR3 is TGTGCCATCAGTGCAGCTAGCGGGGCCACAGATACGCAGTATTTT. Residues: CAISAASGATDTQYF.

This clonotype was counted at least ten times. V is TRBV20-1 and J is TRBJ2-4; tentatively, D is TRBD1 (6 bases). The CDR3 totals 13 residues. The germline V and J ends were trimmed by 6 bases and 1 base, with 10 bases remaining between them. The germline V gene encodes CDR1 DFQATT and CDR2 SNEGSKA (reference sequence). The CDR3, as DNA: TGCAGTGCCAGCGACAGGGCCAAAAACATTCAGTACTTC. Its protein is CSASDRAKNIQYF.

In its sample, this clonotype was seen a few times. This sequence joins TRBV11-2 and TRBJ2-3; 7 bases are a match to TRBD2. With 5 bases clipped from V and 4 bases from J, the junction kept 9 bases outside the gene matches. CDR1 is SGHAT and CDR2 is FQNNGV in the germline V gene. The CDR3 runs 15 residues. In DNA form, the CDR3 reads TGTGCCAGCAGCCACTGGGGGAGGGATGCAGATACGCAGTATTTT. Translating gives CASSHWGRDADTQYF. The variable domain in full, with the rest retrieved from reference TRBV11-2 and TRBJ2-3, is EAGVAQSPRYKIIEKRQSVAFWCNPISGHATLYWYQQILGQGPKLLIQFQNNGVVDDSQLPKDRFSAERLKGVDSTLKIQPAKLEDSAVYLCASSHWGRDADTQYFGPGTRLTVL.

The sample holds many counts of this clonotype. This rearrangement joins TRBV27 to TRBJ1-3; weak D call: TRBD1 (5 bases). The ends were cut back, 5 bases at V and 2 bases at J, with 16 bases in the middle. The germline CDR1 and CDR2 sequences are MNHEY and SMNVEV (reference sequence). The CDR3 runs to 16 residues. The CDR3 loop reads CASSLSSPGAGNTIYF. The CDR3 DNA sequence: TGTGCCAGCAGTCTGTCATCTCCGGGGGCTGGAAACACCATATATTTT.

This clonotype was seen many times. This chain links TRBV4-2 with TRBJ2-7, with D uncertain. The V end lost 4 bases, the J end lost 6 bases, and 22 bases lay between the germline ends. This CDR3 comprises 16 residues. The V gene's germline CDR1 is LGHNA and CDR2 YNFKEQ. CDR3 DNA sequence: TGTGCCAGCAGCCGAGAGGAGACCTCTATCCTACCCGAGCAGTACTTC. This gives the protein CASSREETSILPEQYF.

The chain links TRBV5-1 to TRBJ2-1; D gene uncertain. This CDR3 has 14 amino acids. V was pared by 4 bases and J by 13 bases, with 21 bases between. Germline V gene data show CDR1 as SGHRS and CDR2 as YFSETQ. CDR3 nucleotide sequence: TGCGCCAGCAGCAGGATAATCGGACGTGGTACTCAGTTCTTC. It encodes CASSRIIGRGTQFF.

This clonotype came up many times. The chain is built from TRBV5-1 and TRBJ2-1, with D unclear. The CDR3 spans 12 residues. Germline lookup yields CDR1 SGHRS and CDR2 YFSETQ. Trimming removed 5 bases from V and 12 bases from J, with 15 bases in between. The CDR3 loop is CASSQDPQGQFF. The CDR3 DNA is TGCGCCAGCAGTCAGGACCCTCAAGGGCAGTTCTTC.

This clonotype was detected many times. This chain links TRBV5-1 with TRBJ2-4; 9 bases map to TRBD1. Germline trimming cut 4 bases from V and 8 bases from J; bases unmatched to any gene: 10. Germline CDR1 reads SGHRS; CDR2 reads YFSETQ. This CDR3 region has 15 residues. The CDR3 nucleotides are TGCGCCAGCAGCGCCGCCGGACAGGGGTTGGACATTCAGTACTTC. It is translated as CASSAAGQGLDIQYF. Full variable domain (remainder filled in from reference TRBV5-1 and TRBJ2-4): KAGVTQTPRYLIKTRGQQVTLSCSPISGHRSVSWYQQTPGQGLQFLFEYFSETQRNKGNFPGRFSGRQFSNSRSEMNVSTLELGDSALYLCASSAAGQGLDIQYFGAGTRLSVL.

The V gene is TRBV5-6, the J gene TRBJ1-2; the D gene is possibly TRBD1 (5 bases). The ends were cut back, 6 bases at V and 4 bases at J, with 10 bases in the middle. CDR1 SGHDT and CDR2 YYEEEE come from the germline V gene. The length of the CDR3 is 12 residues. DNA of the CDR3: TGTGCCAGCAAATCCGGGGGCTATGGCTACACCTTC. Translation gives CASKSGGYGYTF.

The chain links TRBV7-2 to TRBJ2-7, with TRBD2 matching 7 bases. CDR3 length equals 16 residues. The germline V gene has CDR1 SGHTA and CDR2 FQGNSA. J was trimmed by 0 bases and V by 6 bases; bases with no gene match: 11. CDR3: CASSFEWGGSSYEQYF. The CDR3, as DNA: TGTGCCAGCAGTTTTGAATGGGGGGGGAGCTCCTACGAGCAGTACTTC. Full variable domain (missing parts from reference TRBV7-2 and TRBJ2-7): GAGVSQSPSNKVTEKGKDVELRCDPISGHTALYWYRQSLGQGLEFLIYFQGNSAPDKSGLPSDRFSAERTGGSVSTLTIQRTQQEDSAVYLCASSFEWGGSSYEQYFGPGTRLTVT.

This clonotype was observed many times. The chain carries TRBV27 and TRBJ2-1, with 12 positions matching TRBD2. Germline V gives CDR1 MNHEY, CDR2 SMNVEV (reference sequence). Trimming at V came to 3 bases and at J to 10 bases, leaving 7 bases not matched to a gene. This CDR3 contains 15 residues. The DNA of the CDR3 is TGTGCCAGCAGTTTTCAGACTAGCGGGAGTTTCGAGCAGTTCTTC. Translated, it gives CASSFQTSGSFEQFF.

This clonotype was recorded at least ten times. Just one base apart from a much larger clone, this may be a read error. The J gene is TRBJ2-1, the V gene TRBV12-3 or TRBV12-4; 7 positions match TRBD2. Germline trimming cut 5 bases from V and 7 bases from J; bases unmatched to any gene: 2. This CDR3 has 12 amino acids. The DNA of the CDR3 is TGTGCCAGCAGTCACGGGGGGAATGAGCAGTTCTTC. Its protein product is CASSHGGNEQFF.

This clonotype showed up many times. V is TRBV20-1 and J is TRBJ2-1; 11 bases agree with TRBD2. Germline CDR1 DFQATT, CDR2 SNEGSKA (reference sequence). Unmatched junction bases numbered 2, after V lost 2 bases and J lost 2 bases. CDR3 length equals 15 residues. The CDR3 here is CSARLLAGAYNEQFF. The CDR3 nucleotides are TGCAGTGCTAGATTACTAGCGGGAGCCTACAATGAGCAGTTCTTC.

This clonotype was seen a handful of times. This chain's CDR3 is CASSSSTSGRSNTGELFF. The CDR3 coding sequence is TGTGCCAGCAGTTCGTCGACTAGCGGGAGATCGAACACCGGGGAGCTGTTTTTT. The V gene is TRBV12-3 or TRBV12-4, the J gene TRBJ2-2; 12 bases agree with TRBD2. Unmatched junction bases numbered 6, after V lost 4 bases and J lost 0 bases. The CDR3 length is 18 residues.

This clonotype was counted ten times or more. This chain uses TRBV5-1 with TRBJ1-5; unclear D gene. Between the trimmed V and J ends, which lost 5 bases and 0 bases, there was a span of 6 bases. CDR3 length: 13 residues. Germline loops: CDR1 SGHRS, CDR2 YFSETQ. DNA for the CDR3: TGCGCCAGCAGTGAGGGTAGCAATCAGCCCCAGCATTTT. Protein sequence: CASSEGSNQPQHF.

This clonotype was recorded a few times. V and J are TRBV7-9 and TRBJ2-5; D unresolved. Looked up from germline, CDR1 is SEHNR and CDR2 is FQNEAQ (reference sequence). The CDR3 is 13 amino acids. The V gene lost 5 bases and the J gene lost 2 bases, with 9 bases spanning the gap. CDR3 residues: CASSPRRQETQYF. CDR3 DNA sequence: TGTGCCAGCAGCCCTCGGCGACAAGAGACCCAGTACTTC.

This clonotype has a handful of counts. This chain links TRBV6-1 with TRBJ2-2; TRBD2 matches 10 bases. Trimming at V came to 8 bases and at J to 3 bases, leaving 6 bases not matched to a gene. The CDR3 is made up of 15 amino acids. The germline V gene has CDR1 MNHNS and CDR2 SASEGT. DNA for the CDR3: TGTGCCAGCTCGACTAGCGGGTTCTACACCGGGGAGCTGTTTTTT. Protein: CASSTSGFYTGELFF.

This clonotype was found many times. The gene calls are TRBV10-3 and TRBJ2-1; the match to TRBD2 covers 9 bases. J gave up 2 bases and V 6 bases, and 11 bases lay outside the gene matches. CDR3 size: 17 residues. Germline values: CDR1 ENHRY, CDR2 SYGVKD. The CDR3 here is CAIRSVAGAIPYNEQFF. DNA for the CDR3: TGTGCCATCAGATCCGTAGCGGGAGCCATCCCCTACAATGAGCAGTTCTTC.

The chain joins TRBV12-3 or TRBV12-4 to TRBJ1-5, with a tentative D call TRBD1 (5 bases). V was clipped by 6 bases and J by 0 bases, with 21 bases between them. The CDR3 is 18 amino acids. The CDR3 coding sequence is TGTGCCAGCAGCTCTGACGGAAGGGGAACTTATAGCAATCAGCCCCAGCATTTT. This codes for CASSSDGRGTYSNQPQHF.

The chain combines TRBV4-1 with TRBJ2-2; tentative D call: TRBD1 (6 bases). Germline V gives CDR1 MGHRA, CDR2 YSYEKL. This CDR3 has 14 amino acids. Trimming left V 1 base short and J 6 bases short, with 9 bases between. CDR3 amino acids: CASSQAPGAGELFF. The CDR3 DNA reads as TGCGCCAGCAGCCAAGCACCAGGGGCCGGGGAGCTGTTTTTT.

Many counts were recorded for this clonotype. V and J are TRBV20-1 and TRBJ2-3; D not certain. The CDR3 covers 12 residues. The V end lost 8 bases, the J end lost 1 base, and 10 bases lay between the germline ends. Germline CDR1 and CDR2: DFQATT and SNEGSKA (reference sequence). The CDR3 protein is CSHSRGTDTQYF. DNA for the CDR3: TGCAGTCACTCGCGAGGCACAGATACGCAGTATTTT.

The table lists this clonotype with a few counts. This chain connects TRBV6-5 to TRBJ2-1, with D possibly called TRBD1 or TRBD2 (7 bases each). The V end was cut by 2 bases, the J end by 8 bases, with 13 bases between. The CDR3 totals 14 residues. Germline loops: CDR1 MNHEY, CDR2 SVGAGI. CDR3 DNA: TGTGCCAGCAGTTACGTGGGAGGGGGCGATGAGCAGTTCTTC. Translation gives CASSYVGGGDEQFF.

This clonotype was detected only a few times. The V call is TRBV6-2 or TRBV6-3, the J call TRBJ2-7, with 11 bases matching TRBD1. Germline-derived CDR1 and CDR2 are MNHEY and SVGEGT. Trimming took 2 bases from V and 7 from J; bases not matched to a gene: 7. The CDR3 contains 15 residues. The CDR3 nucleotides are TGTGCCAGCAGTTACCAGGACAGGGGGCTGGGGGAGCAGTACTTC. Translating it yields CASSYQDRGLGEQYF.

This clonotype was seen repeatedly, ten times or more. V and J are TRBV5-1 and TRBJ2-5; tentatively, D is TRBD1 or TRBD2 (6 bases each). Germline V lookup: CDR1 SGHRS, CDR2 YFSETQ. V was clipped by 4 bases and J by 7 bases, with 26 bases between them. The CDR3 sequence is 17 residues long. The CDR3 loop is CASSKLTSGGTSGTQYF. The CDR3 DNA sequence: TGCGCCAGCAGCAAGTTAACGTCCGGGGGCACCTCTGGGACCCAGTACTTC.

This clonotype occurred a few times. J is TRBJ2-3 and V is TRBV11-2, with D possibly being TRBD1 or TRBD2 (5 bases each). V was shortened by 6 bases and J by 4 bases, with 17 bases between the two germline ends. The CDR3 extends over 15 amino acids. Germline V gives CDR1 SGHAT, CDR2 FQNNGV. This CDR3 reads CASSPTPGTPDTQYF. The DNA for the CDR3 is TGTGCCAGCAGTCCGACGCCTGGGACCCCAGATACGCAGTATTTT. The full variable domain, completed using reference TRBV11-2 and TRBJ2-3, is EAGVAQSPRYKIIEKRQSVAFWCNPISGHATLYWYQQILGQGPKLLIQFQNNGVVDDSQLPKDRFSAERLKGVDSTLKIQPAKLEDSAVYLCASSPTPGTPDTQYFGPGTRLTVL.

CDR3 nucleotide sequence: TGCGCCAGCAGCCCCGGACAGGGAACCCAATACGAGCAGTTCTTC. Residues: CASSPGQGTQYEQFF. The V gene is TRBV4-1, the J gene TRBJ2-1, with 8 bases aligning to TRBD1. The trim removed 4 bases at V and 10 bases at J, leaving 12 bases unmatched. This CDR3 has 15 residues. Germline assignment: CDR1 MGHRA and CDR2 YSYEKL.

This clonotype was found a few times. The rearrangement uses TRBV14 and TRBJ2-3; 12 positions match TRBD2. J was trimmed by 2 bases and V by 1 base; bases with no gene match: 1. This CDR3 spans 16 amino acids. Germline V gives CDR1 SGHDN, CDR2 FVKESK. The CDR3: CASSQGLAGDTDTQYF. The CDR3, as DNA: TGTGCCAGCAGCCAAGGACTAGCGGGAGACACAGATACGCAGTATTTT.